This T cell receptor (beta chain) was sequenced for a study of early T cells in non-severe SARS-CoV-2 infection. Study context: Unsorted whole-blood RNA was sequenced in bulk, leaving chains unpaired.

Study-wide results and caveats: VDJdb matching favored anti-spike CD8 responses, missing private and CD4 specificities.

A few counts support this clonotype. Its antigen remains unknown. This CDR3 has 14 amino acids. Per the germline V gene, CDR1 is MNHEY and CDR2 is SVGAGI. With V trimmed by 6 bases and J by 4 bases, 5 bases remained unmatched. cDNA molecules, individually, were tagged with unique molecular identifiers. MiXCR, applied by TCRdb to the 5' RACE reads, yields one record per CDR3 protein. The table has about 94,000 distinct CDR3 sequences, approximately 13% seen once; the top ten hold about 2.3%. The rearrangement uses TRBV6-5 and TRBJ2-1; 8 bases align to TRBD2. Sequencing used whole blood. This receptor was identified in an adult who was a healthcare worker with PCR-confirmed SARS-CoV-2 infection or an uninfected control (not recorded which). CDR3 amino acids: CASRSGGPYNEQFF. The CDR3 DNA sequence: TGTGCCAGCAGGAGCGGGGGACCGTACAATGAGCAGTTCTTC.